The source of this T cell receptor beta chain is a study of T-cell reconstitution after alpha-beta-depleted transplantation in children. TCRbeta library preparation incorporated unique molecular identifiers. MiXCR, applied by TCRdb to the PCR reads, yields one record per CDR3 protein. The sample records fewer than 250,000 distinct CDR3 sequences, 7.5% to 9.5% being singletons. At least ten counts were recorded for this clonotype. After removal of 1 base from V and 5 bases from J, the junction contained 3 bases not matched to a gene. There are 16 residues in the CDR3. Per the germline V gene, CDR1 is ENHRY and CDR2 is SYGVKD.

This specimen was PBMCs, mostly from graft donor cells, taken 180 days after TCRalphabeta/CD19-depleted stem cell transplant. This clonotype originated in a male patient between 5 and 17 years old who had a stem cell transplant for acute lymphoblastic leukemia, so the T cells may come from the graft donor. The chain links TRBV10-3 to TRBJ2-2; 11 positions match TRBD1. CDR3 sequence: CAISELDRGRTGELFF. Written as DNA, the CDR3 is TGTGCCATCAGTGAGTTGGACAGGGGGCGTACCGGGGAGCTGTTTTTT.